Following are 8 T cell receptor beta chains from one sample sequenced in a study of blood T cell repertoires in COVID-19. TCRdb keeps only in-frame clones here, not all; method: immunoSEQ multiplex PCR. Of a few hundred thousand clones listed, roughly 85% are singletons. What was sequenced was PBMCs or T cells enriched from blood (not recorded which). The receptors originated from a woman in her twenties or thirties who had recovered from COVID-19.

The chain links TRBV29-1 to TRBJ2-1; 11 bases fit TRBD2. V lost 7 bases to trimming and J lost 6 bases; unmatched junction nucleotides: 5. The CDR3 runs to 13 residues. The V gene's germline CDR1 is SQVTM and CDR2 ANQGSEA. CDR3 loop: CSGSGTSGNEQFF. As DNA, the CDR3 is TGCAGCGGCTCAGGGACTAGCGGCAATGAGCAGTTCTTC.

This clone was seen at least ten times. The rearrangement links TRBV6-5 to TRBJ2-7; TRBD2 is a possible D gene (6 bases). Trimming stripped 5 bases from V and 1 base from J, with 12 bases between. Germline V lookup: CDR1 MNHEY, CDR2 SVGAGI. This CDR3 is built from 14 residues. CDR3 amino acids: CASSREGTSYEQYF. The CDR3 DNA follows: TGTGCCAGCAGTCGCGAAGGGACTTCCTACGAGCAGTACTTC.

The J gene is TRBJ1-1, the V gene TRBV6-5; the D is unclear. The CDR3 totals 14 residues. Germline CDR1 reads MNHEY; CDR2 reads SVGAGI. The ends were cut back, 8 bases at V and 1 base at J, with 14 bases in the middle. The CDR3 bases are TGTGCCAGCTACTTTTCCGCGGAGAACACTGAAGCTTTCTTT. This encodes CASYFSAENTEAFF.

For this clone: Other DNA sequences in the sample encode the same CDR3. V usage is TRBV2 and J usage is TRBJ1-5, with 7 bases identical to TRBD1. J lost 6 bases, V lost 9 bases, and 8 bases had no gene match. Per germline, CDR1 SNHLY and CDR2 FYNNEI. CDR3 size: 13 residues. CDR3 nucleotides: TGTGCCAGTCAGGGGGGAAAGGGTCAGCCCCAGCATTTT. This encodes CASQGGKGQPQHF.

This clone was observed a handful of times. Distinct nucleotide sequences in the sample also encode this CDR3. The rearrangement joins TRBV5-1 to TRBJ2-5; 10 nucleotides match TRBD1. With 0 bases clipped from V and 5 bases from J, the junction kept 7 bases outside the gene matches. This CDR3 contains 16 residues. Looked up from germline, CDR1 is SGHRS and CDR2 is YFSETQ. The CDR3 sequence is CASSLEGQGTGETQYF. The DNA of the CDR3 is TGCGCCAGCAGCTTGGAGGGACAGGGGACGGGGGAGACCCAGTACTTC.

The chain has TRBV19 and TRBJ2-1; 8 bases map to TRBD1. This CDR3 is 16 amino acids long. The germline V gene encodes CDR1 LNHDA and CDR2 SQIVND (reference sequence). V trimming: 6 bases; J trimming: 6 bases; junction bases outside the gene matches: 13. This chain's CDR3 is CASSLTGGNPINEQFF. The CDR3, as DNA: TGTGCCAGTAGCCTCACAGGGGGGAACCCAATCAATGAGCAGTTCTTC.

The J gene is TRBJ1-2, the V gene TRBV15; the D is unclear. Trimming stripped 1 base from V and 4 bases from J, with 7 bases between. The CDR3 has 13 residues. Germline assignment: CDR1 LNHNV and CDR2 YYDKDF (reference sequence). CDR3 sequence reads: CATSRASSYGYTF. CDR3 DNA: TGTGCCACCAGCAGAGCGTCGTCCTATGGCTACACCTTC.

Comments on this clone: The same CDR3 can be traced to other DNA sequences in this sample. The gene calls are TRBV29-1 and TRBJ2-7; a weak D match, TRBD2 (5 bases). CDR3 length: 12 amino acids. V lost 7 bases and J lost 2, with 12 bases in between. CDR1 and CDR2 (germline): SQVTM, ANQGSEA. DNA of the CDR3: TGCAGCGCCGGCACGGGGACCTACGAGCAGTACTTC. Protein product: CSAGTGTYEQYF.